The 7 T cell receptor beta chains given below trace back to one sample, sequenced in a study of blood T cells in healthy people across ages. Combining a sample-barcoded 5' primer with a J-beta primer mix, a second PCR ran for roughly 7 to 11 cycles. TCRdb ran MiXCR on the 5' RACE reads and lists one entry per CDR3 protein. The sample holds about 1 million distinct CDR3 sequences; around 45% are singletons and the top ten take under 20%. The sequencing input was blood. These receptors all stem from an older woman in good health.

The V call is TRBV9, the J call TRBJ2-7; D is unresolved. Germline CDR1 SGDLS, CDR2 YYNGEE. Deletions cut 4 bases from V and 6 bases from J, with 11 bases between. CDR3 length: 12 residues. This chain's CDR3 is CASSLEKGEQYF. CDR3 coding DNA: TGTGCCAGCAGCCTTGAAAAGGGCGAGCAGTACTTC.

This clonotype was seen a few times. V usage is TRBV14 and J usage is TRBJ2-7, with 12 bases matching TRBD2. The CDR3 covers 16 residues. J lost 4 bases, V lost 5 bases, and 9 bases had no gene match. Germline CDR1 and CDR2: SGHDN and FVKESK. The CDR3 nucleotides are TGTGCCAGCAGCGCTGCCTTCGGACTAGCGGGGTACGAGCAGTACTTC. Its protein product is CASSAAFGLAGYEQYF.

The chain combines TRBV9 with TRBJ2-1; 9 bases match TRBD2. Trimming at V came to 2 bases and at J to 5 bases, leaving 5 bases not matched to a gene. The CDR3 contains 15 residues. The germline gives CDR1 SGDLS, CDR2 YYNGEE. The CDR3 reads CASSVGSGSHNEQFF. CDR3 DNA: TGTGCCAGCAGCGTTGGTAGCGGGAGTCACAATGAGCAGTTCTTC.

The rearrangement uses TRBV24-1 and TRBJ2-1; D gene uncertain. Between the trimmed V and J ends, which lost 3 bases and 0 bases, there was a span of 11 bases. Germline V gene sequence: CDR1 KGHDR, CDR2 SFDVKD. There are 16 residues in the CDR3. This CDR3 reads CATSDARADSYNEQFF. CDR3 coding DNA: TGTGCCACCAGTGATGCCCGTGCGGACTCCTACAATGAGCAGTTCTTC.

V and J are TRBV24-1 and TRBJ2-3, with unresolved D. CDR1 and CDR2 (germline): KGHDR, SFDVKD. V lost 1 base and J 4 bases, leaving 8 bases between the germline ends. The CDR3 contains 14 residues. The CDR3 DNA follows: TGTGCCACCAGTGATTTTCGAGGCTCAGATACGCAGTATTTT. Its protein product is CATSDFRGSDTQYF.

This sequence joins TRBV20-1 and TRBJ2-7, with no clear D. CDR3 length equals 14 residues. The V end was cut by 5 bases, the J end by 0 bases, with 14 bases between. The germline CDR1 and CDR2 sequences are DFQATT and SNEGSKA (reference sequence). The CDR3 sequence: CSAQTTISSYEQYF. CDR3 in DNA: TGCAGTGCTCAAACAACTATAAGCTCCTACGAGCAGTACTTC.

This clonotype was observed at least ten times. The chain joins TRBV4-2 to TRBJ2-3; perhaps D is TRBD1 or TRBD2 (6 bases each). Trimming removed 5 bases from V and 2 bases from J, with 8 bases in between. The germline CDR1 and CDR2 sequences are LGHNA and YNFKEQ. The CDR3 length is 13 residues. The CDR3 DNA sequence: TGTGCCAGCAGCGGGGGGCCCACAGATACGCAGTATTTT. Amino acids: CASSGGPTDTQYF.